This is a list of T cell receptor beta chains from one sample in a study of cytomegalovirus exposure and HLA in healthy donors. Clones were read by immunoSEQ multiplex PCR, and TCRdb kept only the in-frame ones, dropping some. Of 180,000 or so clones in the sample, roughly four fifths were seen once. Specimen: PBMCs. These receptors were collected from a male donor in good health and CMV-seronegative. CDR3s include the opening cysteine and the closing phenylalanine or tryptophan. A D gene is named only where the DNA matches it firmly. Rows may omit the clone size; those that give it use once, few, many or a size class.

cdr3_aa: CASSRTSGGDTQYF
cdr3_nt: TGTGCCAGCAGTCGGACTAGCGGGGGAGATACGCAGTATTTT
clone_size: NA
v_call: TRBV11-2
d_call: TRBD2
j_call: TRBJ2-3

cdr3_aa: CASSPPGYGYTF
cdr3_nt: TGTGCCAGCAGTCCCCCAGGGTATGGCTACACCTTC
clone_size: NA
v_call: TRBV28
d_call: NA
j_call: TRBJ1-2

cdr3_aa: CASRLQGNSNQPQHF
cdr3_nt: TGTGCCAGCAGATTACAGGGTAATAGCAATCAGCCCCAGCATTTT
clone_size: NA
v_call: TRBV6-1
d_call: NA
j_call: TRBJ1-5

cdr3_aa: CASSYNQPQHF
cdr3_nt: TGTGCCAGCAGCTACAATCAGCCCCAGCATTTT
clone_size: NA
v_call: TRBV28
d_call: NA
j_call: TRBJ1-5

cdr3_aa: CASSSPGVTEAFF
cdr3_nt: TGTGCCAGCAGCTCCCCGGGGGTCACTGAAGCTTTCTTT
clone_size: NA
v_call: TRBV11-2
d_call: NA
j_call: TRBJ1-1

cdr3_aa: CASSSRSLGPQHF
cdr3_nt: TGTGCCAGCAGCTCGAGGTCCCTGGGGCCCCAGCATTTT
clone_size: NA
v_call: TRBV2
d_call: NA
j_call: TRBJ1-5

cdr3_aa: CASSVGPNEFYGYTF
cdr3_nt: TGTGCCAGCAGCGTGGGCCCCAACGAATTCTATGGCTACACCTTC
clone_size: NA
v_call: TRBV9
d_call: NA
j_call: TRBJ1-2

cdr3_aa: CASSLERGTTNEKLFF
cdr3_nt: TGTGCCAGCAGCCTCGAAAGGGGTACAACTAATGAAAAACTGTTTTTT
clone_size: NA
v_call: TRBV28
d_call: NA
j_call: TRBJ1-4

cdr3_aa: CASSFRSGSNTGELFF
cdr3_nt: TGTGCCAGCAGTTTTAGGAGCGGGAGTAACACCGGGGAGCTGTTTTTT
clone_size: NA
v_call: TRBV28
d_call: TRBD2
j_call: TRBJ2-2

cdr3_aa: CASSQSEGRDEQFF
cdr3_nt: TGCGCCAGCAGTCAATCGGAGGGTCGCGATGAGCAGTTCTTC
clone_size: NA
v_call: TRBV23-1
d_call: NA
j_call: TRBJ2-1

cdr3_aa: CASSEQKDFSGRALDTQYF
cdr3_nt: TGTGCCAGCAGTGAGCAGAAAGACTTTAGCGGGAGGGCCCTAGATACGCAGTATTTT
clone_size: NA
v_call: TRBV6-1
d_call: TRBD2
j_call: TRBJ2-3

cdr3_aa: CASSSGGSSGANVLTF
cdr3_nt: TGTGCCAGCAGCTCGGGGGGTTCCTCTGGGGCCAACGTCCTGACTTTC
clone_size: NA
v_call: TRBV7-7
d_call: TRBD2
j_call: TRBJ2-6

cdr3_aa: CASKSGQSNYGYTF
cdr3_nt: TGCGCCAGCAAGTCGGGACAGAGTAACTATGGCTACACCTTC
clone_size: NA
v_call: TRBV5-1
d_call: TRBD1
j_call: TRBJ1-2

cdr3_aa: CASSQDRGEQYF
cdr3_nt: TGTGCCAGCAGCCAAGATCGAGGCGAGCAGTACTTC
clone_size: NA
v_call: TRBV4-2
d_call: NA
j_call: TRBJ2-7

cdr3_aa: CAISGGGTGDTEAFF
cdr3_nt: TGTGCCATCAGTGGGGGCGGGACAGGGGACACTGAAGCTTTCTTT
clone_size: NA
v_call: TRBV10-3
d_call: TRBD1
j_call: TRBJ1-1

cdr3_aa: CASSTRTGGAMNTEAFF
cdr3_nt: TGTGCCAGTAGTACGAGGACAGGGGGTGCAATGAACACTGAAGCTTTCTTT
clone_size: NA
v_call: TRBV19
d_call: TRBD1
j_call: TRBJ1-1

cdr3_aa: CASSTTGLNSNQPQHF
cdr3_nt: TGTGCCAGTAGTACAACAGGATTGAATAGCAATCAGCCCCAGCATTTT
clone_size: NA
v_call: TRBV19
d_call: NA
j_call: TRBJ1-5

cdr3_aa: CASRLDRGSYNEQFF
cdr3_nt: TGTGCCAGCAGGCTGGACAGGGGAAGCTACAATGAGCAGTTCTTC
clone_size: NA
v_call: TRBV2
d_call: TRBD1
j_call: TRBJ2-1

cdr3_aa: CASSFGGENTIYF
cdr3_nt: TGTGCCAGCAGCTTCGGTGGTGAAAACACCATATATTTT
clone_size: NA
v_call: TRBV7-9
d_call: NA
j_call: TRBJ1-3

cdr3_aa: CATSTGDTYEQYF
cdr3_nt: TGTGCCACCAGCACAGGGGACACCTACGAGCAGTACTTC
clone_size: few
v_call: TRBV15
d_call: NA
j_call: TRBJ2-7

cdr3_aa: CASSATSNQPQHF
cdr3_nt: TGTGCCAGCAGTGCGACAAGCAATCAGCCCCAGCATTTT
clone_size: NA
v_call: TRBV27
d_call: NA
j_call: TRBJ1-5

cdr3_aa: CASSVVTGTGELFF
cdr3_nt: TGTGCCAGCAGCGTAGTCACAGGTACCGGGGAGCTGTTTTTT
clone_size: NA
v_call: TRBV6-4
d_call: NA
j_call: TRBJ2-2

cdr3_aa: CASSRVNTEAFF
cdr3_nt: TGTGCCAGCAGCCGGGTGAACACTGAAGCTTTCTTT
clone_size: NA
v_call: TRBV6-5
d_call: NA
j_call: TRBJ1-1

cdr3_aa: CSAIVGSGANVLTF
cdr3_nt: TGCAGCGCAATAGTTGGTTCTGGGGCCAACGTCCTGACTTTC
clone_size: NA
v_call: TRBV29-1
d_call: NA
j_call: TRBJ2-6

cdr3_aa: CASSVTASYEQYF
cdr3_nt: TGTGCCAGCAGCGTTACAGCCTCCTACGAGCAGTACTTC
clone_size: NA
v_call: TRBV9
d_call: NA
j_call: TRBJ2-7

cdr3_aa: CASSENMLHSGNTIYF
cdr3_nt: TGTGCCAGCAGTGAAAACATGCTTCACTCTGGAAACACCATATATTTT
clone_size: NA
v_call: TRBV6-1
d_call: NA
j_call: TRBJ1-3

cdr3_aa: CASSPPGSYNEQFF
cdr3_nt: TGTGCCAGCAGCCCCCCCGGGTCCTACAATGAGCAGTTCTTC
clone_size: NA
v_call: TRBV7-3
d_call: NA
j_call: TRBJ2-1

cdr3_aa: CAWGASSYEQYF
cdr3_nt: TGTGCCTGGGGGGCTTCCTCCTACGAGCAGTACTTC
clone_size: NA
v_call: TRBV30
d_call: NA
j_call: TRBJ2-7

cdr3_aa: CASSVANVGPETQYF
cdr3_nt: TGTGCCAGCAGCGTAGCAAACGTGGGCCCTGAGACCCAGTACTTC
clone_size: NA
v_call: TRBV9
d_call: NA
j_call: TRBJ2-5

cdr3_aa: CASTAGTNTEAFF
cdr3_nt: TGTGCCAGCACGGCAGGTACTAACACTGAAGCTTTCTTT
clone_size: few
v_call: TRBV9
d_call: NA
j_call: TRBJ1-1

cdr3_aa: CASSPRRGGGSEAFF
cdr3_nt: TGTGCCAGCAGCCCAAGGAGGGGGGGAGGGTCTGAAGCTTTCTTT
clone_size: NA
v_call: TRBV4-2
d_call: NA
j_call: TRBJ1-1

cdr3_aa: CASTQGDTYNSPLHF
cdr3_nt: TGTGCCAGCACTCAGGGGGACACATATAATTCACCCCTCCACTTT
clone_size: NA
v_call: TRBV6-1
d_call: TRBD1
j_call: TRBJ1-6

cdr3_aa: CASSYLGQVSYEQYF
cdr3_nt: TGTGCCAGCAGTTACCTTGGGCAGGTCTCCTACGAGCAGTACTTC
clone_size: NA
v_call: TRBV6-6
d_call: NA
j_call: TRBJ2-7

cdr3_aa: CASSEAFKGASVYEQYF
cdr3_nt: TGTGCCAGCAGTGAAGCCTTTAAGGGGGCTTCCGTTTACGAGCAGTACTTC
clone_size: once
v_call: TRBV2
d_call: TRBD1
j_call: TRBJ2-7

cdr3_aa: CASGYRDFGGELFF
cdr3_nt: TGTGCCAGCGGCTACAGGGATTTCGGCGGGGAGCTGTTTTTT
clone_size: few
v_call: TRBV9
d_call: NA
j_call: TRBJ2-2

cdr3_aa: CASSVDFRQGLNEQFF
cdr3_nt: TGTGCCAGCAGCGTAGACTTTCGACAGGGGCTGAATGAGCAGTTCTTC
clone_size: NA
v_call: TRBV9
d_call: TRBD1
j_call: TRBJ2-1

cdr3_aa: CASSMLGNQPQHF
cdr3_nt: TGTGCCAGTAGTATGCTCGGGAATCAGCCCCAGCATTTT
clone_size: NA
v_call: TRBV19
d_call: NA
j_call: TRBJ1-5

cdr3_aa: CASSFGLSTDTQYF
cdr3_nt: TGTGCCAGCAGTTTTGGACTGAGCACAGATACGCAGTATTTT
clone_size: NA
v_call: TRBV27
d_call: NA
j_call: TRBJ2-3

cdr3_aa: CASSQSLTVSGNTIYF
cdr3_nt: TGCGCCAGCAGCCAGTCCCTGACAGTCTCTGGAAACACCATATATTTT
clone_size: NA
v_call: TRBV4-1
d_call: NA
j_call: TRBJ1-3

cdr3_aa: CASSPPWTSGSYEQYF
cdr3_nt: TGCGCCAGCAGCCCGCCGTGGACTAGCGGTTCCTACGAGCAGTACTTC
clone_size: NA
v_call: TRBV4-1
d_call: TRBD2
j_call: TRBJ2-7